This note documents a single T cell receptor (beta chain) sequence. Antigen unknown. At the DNA level, this CDR3 is encoded by other sequences in the same sample as well. Germline assignment: CDR1 SGHRS and CDR2 YFSETQ. The V end was cut by 0 bases, the J end by 6 bases, with 4 bases between. The CDR3 is 11 residues long. This record belongs to a study of shared clonotypes between healthy human individuals. Study information: The cohort had two women and a few men, ages 18 to 49. Three plates were used per donor for CD4 naive, three for CD4 memory, two for CD8 naive and one for CD8 memory.

Study-wide points: The represented genetic and exposure-history diversity was limited by the small number of donors.

Clones were sequenced by immunoSEQ multiplex PCR, and TCRdb holds only the in-frame ones, with some missing. The table shows hundreds of thousands of clones, with less than 80% occurring only once. The sequencing sample was made of memory CD4+ T cells sorted from blood. As for subset: CD45RA-negative fraction. The receptor comes from a woman aged 25-40 years in good health. The chain recombines TRBV5-1 with TRBJ2-7; D unclear. The CDR3, as DNA: TGCGCCAGCAGCTTGGCGGGCGAGCAGTACTTC. Translating gives CASSLAGEQYF.